One T cell receptor (beta chain) is described in this entry. Its specific antigen is unknown. Base qualities are not recorded, but no much larger clone differs from it by a single base. The cohort was made up of roughly 670 healthy bone marrow donors. Cohort members were all nominally healthy when sampled, although unrecorded immune exposures were likely present. Of the 710 or so cohort members, just under 300 had a positive CMV serostatus and about 350 had a negative one, while no CMV serostatus was recorded for the donor. Each donor provided a peripheral blood sample, and peripheral blood mononuclear cells were used for TCR beta sequencing. Genomic DNA extraction from the blood cell samples was performed with the Qiagen DNeasy Blood Extraction Kit. The sample is drawn from a study of cytomegalovirus exposure and HLA in healthy donors (dated by TCRdb to between 2016 and 2019). Study-level background: According to an earlier analysis of 450 to 650 of the donors, 150 million to 200 million T cells yielded 90 million to 130 million unique TCR beta sequences and more than 250 Gb of sequence data. An early release that covered several hundred HLA-typed donors contained approximately 300 gigabases of sequencing data and 70 million to 100 million unique TCR sequences. The genetic ancestry cluster associated with self-reported Caucasian donors included about four fifths of the roughly 400 genotyped donors. The study aimed to test whether cataloging public T cell receptors could reveal signatures of past pathogen exposure. Using immunosequencing, the study profiled T cell repertoires from 666 subjects and related those repertoires to cytomegalovirus serostatus. A separate validation cohort of roughly 130 different subjects was used in addition to the 666-subject first cohort. To predict cytomegalovirus infection status, the study brought together high-throughput TCR immunosequencing, statistical association of individual TCRs with disease status, and machine learning. A later analysis re-examined previously published TCR beta repertoires from roughly 720 donors and added high-resolution HLA genotyping to investigate patterns of TCR occurrence. Rather than drawing on any new phenotypic data, the later analysis identified candidate immune exposures from TCR beta sequences and the way those sequences occurred across donors. To decide whether each TCR beta V gene segment behaved as functional or pseudogenic, an earlier analysis of 587 of the donors relied on high-throughput TCR beta sequencing. Donor age, sex, ethnicity and CMV serostatus were compiled together with the repertoire data. A later genetic analysis used genome-wide SNP genotypes for about 60% of the roughly 700 donors, treating that subset as a discovery cohort. All discovery cohort repertoires had been generated on a single sequencing platform. HLA typing covered class I and class II loci at four-digit resolution. Typing coverage differed by locus: A, B, C, DRB1 and DQB1 were typed in roughly 620-630 donors, DQA1 in 500 to 550, DPA1 in around 600, and DPB1 in roughly 470. Roughly 5 DR-DQ haplotypes were handled as single units for association and clustering, since linkage in the cohort was strong. Across approximately 420 genotyped donors of the cohort, an average of roughly 230,000 unique TCR beta nucleotide sequences per donor were sequenced, and 15% to 20% of those sequences were non-productive.

The V end loses 0 bases and the J end loses 7 bases, and a stretch of 17 bases separates them. Looking up the germline V gene yields CDR1 SGHRS and CDR2 YFSETQ. From cysteine to phenylalanine, the CDR3 is 17 amino acids long. Only the CDR3 region is kept as DNA, spanning 51 bases read in frame from base 1. The full study reports these points: Correlated functional status among segregating V segments might reflect linkage disequilibrium, but an unknown experimental factor could not be ruled out. The authors suggested that the approach could potentially be extended to other disease states and immunological phenotypes. When HLA alleles, especially DR and DQ, strongly co-occurred, attributing TCR associations to individual alleles was difficult. The only immune exposure information available for the cohort was CMV serostatus. In a later analysis, HLA-associated TCR beta chains were found to be more clonally expanded and to have lower generation probabilities than equally common non-associated chains. In the study, about 150 TCR beta chains were listed as associated with cytomegalovirus. In a later analysis, most CMV-associated TCR beta chains were found to appear HLA-restricted, with HLA associations seemingly driven largely by CMV exposure. The earlier analysis of nearly 600 of the donors excluded some 16 rarely observed V segments, including chromosome 9 orphons, because counts were too low. In a later genetic analysis, fewer N-insertions in productive TCRs were reported among donors in an Asian-associated ancestry cluster than the approximately 670-donor mean. The classifier was reported to diagnose cytomegalovirus status with high specificity and sensitivity in both the original cohort and the validation cohort. In an earlier analysis of some 550 of the donors, most TCR beta V segments were observed in productive rearrangements about 90% or about 30% of the time, broadly matching IMGT annotations. A later analysis associated about 18,000 TCR beta sequences with specific HLA alleles at a false discovery rate of 0.05. In a later analysis, the rate of TCR association differed among HLA loci, with DRB1 alleles having the most associated TCRs and HLA-C alleles having the fewest. A cluster of highly shared sequence variants was judged likely to be a technical artifact of the sequencing pipeline. An association between a missense DCLRE1C variant and V-gene and J-gene trimming of TCR beta chains was found in a later genetic analysis and replicated in an independent cohort. Several of the top co-occurrence clusters appeared to be linked to parvovirus B19, influenza, CMV and Epstein-Barr virus, according to a later analysis. Roughly uniform sequencing depth across donors was assumed in presence/absence analyses, although this assumption may not hold. A further reported finding was that TCR beta sequences accurately predicted the HLA-A and HLA-B alleles for most subjects in the first cohort. In this cohort, only TCR beta chains were sequenced, and detectable features were limited by the absence of alpha or paired-chain data. Some IMGT-functional V segments, including TRBV6-2 and TRBV6-3, could not be told apart with the 87-base-pair reads, so those segments were excluded. Most TCR sequences were observed very rarely across donors, whereas some public TCRs were present in many individuals. A few of the identified cytomegalovirus-associated TCR beta chains were confirmed in vitro to be specific for cytomegalovirus antigens. HLA typing was unavailable for some donors at each locus, so association tests used only the typed subset.

The library relied on the immunoSEQ multiplex PCR assay. For the multiplex PCR, a mixture combining 60 forward primers for TCR Vbeta segments and 13 reverse primers for TCR Jbeta segments was used. The CDR3 region of rearranged TCR beta genes was amplified from genomic DNA with a multiplex PCR assay. On the Illumina HiSeq System, the amplified TCR beta libraries were sequenced as 87-base-pair reads. The published analysis was carried out like this. A later analysis tallied 75 million to 95 million unique TCR beta chains across the 666 repertoires, and some 10 million of those chains were shared by two or more donors. Raw reads were error-corrected and collapsed into unique sequences by a nearest-neighbor algorithm in which closely related sequences were merged to remove PCR and sequencing errors. V, D and J gene segments were assigned by aligning CDR3 sequences to IMGT reference sequences. For a sequence to be retained, a match of at least six nucleotides was required to both a V gene segment and a J gene segment. Rearrangements were classified as productive when the CDR3 lacked stop codons and remained in frame with V and J, and all other rearrangements were classified as non-productive. CDR3 was defined by IMGT convention, running from the second conserved V-encoded cysteine to the conserved J-encoded phenylalanine. The earlier analysis of a few hundred of the donors excluded any sequence lacking an unambiguous match to a single V gene segment. In an earlier analysis of roughly 500 of the donors, V segments were called functional above 56.7% productive rearrangements and were called segregating when the between-donor standard deviation exceeded 5%. To diagnose cytomegalovirus status from the catalog of TCR beta chain sequences, a statistical classification framework was built. A later analysis assigned V and J genes by comparing TCR nucleotide sequences with IMGT/GENE-DB human TR gene sequences. In a later analysis, CDR3 sequences and most-parsimonious VDJ recombination scenarios were assigned using the TCRdist pipeline. In a later analysis, each TCR beta chain was defined by its CDR3 amino acid sequence together with its V-gene family, and reads without a unique V-gene family were excluded. To address suspected cross-contamination and a sequencing artifact, a later analysis removed approximately 590 highly shared, low-generation-probability nucleotide sequences. In a later analysis, a clonal expansion index for each public chain was calculated from normalized within-repertoire ranks of inferred template counts. In a later analysis, generation probabilities were computed with a VDJ recombination model fitted to out-of-frame rearrangements, and the resulting probabilities were checked against IGoR. A later analysis scored TCR-TCR, TCR-HLA and TCR-CMV co-occurrence with hypergeometric tests, applying a repertoire-size bias correction to TCR pairs. False discovery rates were estimated in a later analysis by permuting HLA or CMV assignments 20 times. In a later analysis, co-occurring TCRs were grouped using DBSCAN, and TCRdist sequence similarity was added for clustering within HLA-allele-positive subsets. Repertoires with fewer than 30,000 or more than 120,000 public chains were left out of co-occurrence clustering, as were about 5 repertoires with anomalous nucleotide sharing. TCRdb carries this immuneACCESS record with in-frame sequences only. Its versions omit some clonotypes, under half of them owing to an unresolved V gene in the studies checked, with the rest unexplained. That table is the source of V, J and clone size, and D and trimming were worked out from the DNA. This sample is represented by more than 100,000 clones; approximately 80% of them were singletons. The biggest ten clones account for 3.7% of the sample.

The source of this sequence is a human donor in good health. The sequencing sample was made of PBMCs. The chain was built from TRBV5-1 and TRBJ1-6; no D gene is confidently identified. The DNA sequence is given as TGCGCCAGCAGCTTGGCCGTGGGCCAGCCAGGAAATTCACCCCTCCACTTT. Protein translation: CASSLAVGQPGNSPLHF.